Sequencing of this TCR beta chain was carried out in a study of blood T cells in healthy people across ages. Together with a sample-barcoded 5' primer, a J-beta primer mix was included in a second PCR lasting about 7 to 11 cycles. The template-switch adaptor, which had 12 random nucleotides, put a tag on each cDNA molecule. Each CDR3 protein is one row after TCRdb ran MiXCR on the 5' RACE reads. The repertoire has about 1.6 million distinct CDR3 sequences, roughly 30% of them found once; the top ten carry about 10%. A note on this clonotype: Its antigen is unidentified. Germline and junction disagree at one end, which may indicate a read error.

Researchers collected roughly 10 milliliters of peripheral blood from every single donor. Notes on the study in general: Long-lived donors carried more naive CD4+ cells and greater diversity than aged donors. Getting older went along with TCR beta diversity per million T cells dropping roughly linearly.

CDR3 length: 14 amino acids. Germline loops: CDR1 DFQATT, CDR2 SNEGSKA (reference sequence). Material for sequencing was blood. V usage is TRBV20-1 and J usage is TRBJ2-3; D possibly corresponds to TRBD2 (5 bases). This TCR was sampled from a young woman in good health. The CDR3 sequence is CGARLLGSTDTQYF. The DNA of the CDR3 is TGCGGTGCTAGACTACTAGGGAGCACAGATACGCAGTATTTT.